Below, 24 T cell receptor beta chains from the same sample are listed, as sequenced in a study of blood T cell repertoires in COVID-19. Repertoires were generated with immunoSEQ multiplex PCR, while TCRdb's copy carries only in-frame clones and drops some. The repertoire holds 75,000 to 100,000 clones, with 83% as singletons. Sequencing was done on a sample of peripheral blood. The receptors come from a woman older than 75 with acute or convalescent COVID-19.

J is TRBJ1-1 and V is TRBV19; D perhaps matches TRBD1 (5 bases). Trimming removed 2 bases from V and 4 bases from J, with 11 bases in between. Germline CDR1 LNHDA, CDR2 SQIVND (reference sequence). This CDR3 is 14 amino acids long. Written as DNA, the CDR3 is TGTGCCAGTAGTATACGAGACGGGGGCACTGAAGCTTTCTTT. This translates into CASSIRDGGTEAFF.

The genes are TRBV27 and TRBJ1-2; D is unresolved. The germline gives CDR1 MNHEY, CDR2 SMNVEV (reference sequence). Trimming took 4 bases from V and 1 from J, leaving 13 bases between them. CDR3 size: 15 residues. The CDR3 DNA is TGTGCCAGCAGTTCTCGGGCCGAGGGTAACTATGGCTACACCTTC. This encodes CASSSRAEGNYGYTF.

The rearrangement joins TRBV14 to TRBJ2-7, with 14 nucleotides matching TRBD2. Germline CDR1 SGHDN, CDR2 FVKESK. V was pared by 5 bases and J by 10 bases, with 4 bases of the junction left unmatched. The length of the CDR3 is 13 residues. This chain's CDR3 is CASSGLAGGHQYF. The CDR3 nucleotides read TGTGCCAGCAGCGGACTAGCGGGGGGTCATCAGTACTTC.

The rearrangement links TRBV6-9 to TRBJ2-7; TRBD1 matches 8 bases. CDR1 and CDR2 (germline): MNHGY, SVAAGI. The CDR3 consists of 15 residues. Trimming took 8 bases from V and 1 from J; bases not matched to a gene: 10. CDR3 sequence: CASFKGRGRSYEQYF. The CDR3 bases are TGTGCCAGCTTCAAAGGCAGGGGGCGGTCCTACGAGCAGTACTTC.

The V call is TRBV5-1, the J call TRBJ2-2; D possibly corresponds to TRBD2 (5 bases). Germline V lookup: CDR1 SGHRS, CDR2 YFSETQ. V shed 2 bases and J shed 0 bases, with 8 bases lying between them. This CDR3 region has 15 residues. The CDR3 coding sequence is TGCGCCAGCAGCTTTAGCGTGTCGAACACCGGGGAGCTGTTTTTT. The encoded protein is CASSFSVSNTGELFF. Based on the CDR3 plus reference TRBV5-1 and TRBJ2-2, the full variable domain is KAGVTQTPRYLIKTRGQQVTLSCSPISGHRSVSWYQQTPGQGLQFLFEYFSETQRNKGNFPGRFSGRQFSNSRSEMNVSTLELGDSALYLCASSFSVSNTGELFFGEGSRLTVL.

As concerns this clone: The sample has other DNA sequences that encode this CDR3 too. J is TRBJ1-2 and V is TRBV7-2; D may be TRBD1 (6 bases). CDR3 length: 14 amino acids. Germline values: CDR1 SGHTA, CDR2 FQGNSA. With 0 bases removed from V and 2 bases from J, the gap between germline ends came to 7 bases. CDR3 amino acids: CASSLATGNYGYTF. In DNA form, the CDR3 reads TGTGCCAGCAGCTTAGCTACAGGGAACTATGGCTACACCTTC.

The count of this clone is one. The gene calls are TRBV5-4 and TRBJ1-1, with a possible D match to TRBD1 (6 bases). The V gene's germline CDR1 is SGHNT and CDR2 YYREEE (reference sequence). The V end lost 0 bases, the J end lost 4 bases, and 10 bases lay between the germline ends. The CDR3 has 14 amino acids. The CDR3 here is CASSLGQAPTEAFF. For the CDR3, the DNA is TGTGCCAGCAGCTTGGGACAGGCTCCCACTGAAGCTTTCTTT.

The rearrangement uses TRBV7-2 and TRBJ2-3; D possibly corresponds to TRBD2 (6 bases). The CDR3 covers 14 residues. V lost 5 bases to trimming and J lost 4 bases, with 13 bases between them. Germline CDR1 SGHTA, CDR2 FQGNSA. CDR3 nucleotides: TGTGCCAGCAGCCCGTTGCGGGAATCAGATACGCAGTATTTT. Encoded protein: CASSPLRESDTQYF.

CDR3 in amino acids: CASSPFQDISNQPQHF. CDR3 nucleotides: TGCGCCAGCAGCCCCTTTCAGGACATTAGCAATCAGCCCCAGCATTTT. This sequence joins TRBV4-1 and TRBJ1-5; D perhaps matches TRBD1 (5 bases). Germline CDR1 MGHRA, CDR2 YSYEKL. Trimming removed 4 bases from V and 0 bases from J, with 13 bases in between. This CDR3 comprises 16 residues.

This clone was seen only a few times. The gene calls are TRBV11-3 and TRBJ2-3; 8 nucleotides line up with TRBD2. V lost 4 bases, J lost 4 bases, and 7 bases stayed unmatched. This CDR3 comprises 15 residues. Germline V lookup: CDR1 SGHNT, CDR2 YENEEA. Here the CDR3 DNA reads TGTGCCAGCAGCTCCCGGGGGGGGCGAGCAGATACGCAGTATTTT. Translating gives CASSSRGGRADTQYF.

The CDR3 protein is CASSRGQYQETQYF. In DNA, the CDR3 is TGTGCCAGCAGTCGAGGACAGTACCAAGAGACCCAGTACTTC. V and J are TRBV7-2 and TRBJ2-5; a weak D match, TRBD1 (6 bases). V was pared by 6 bases and J by 0 bases, with 11 bases between. From germline, CDR1 is SGHTA and CDR2 FQGNSA. The CDR3 is made up of 14 amino acids.

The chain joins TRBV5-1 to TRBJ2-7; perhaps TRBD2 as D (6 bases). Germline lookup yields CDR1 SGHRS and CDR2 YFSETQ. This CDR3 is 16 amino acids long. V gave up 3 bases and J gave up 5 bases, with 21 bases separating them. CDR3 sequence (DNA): TGCGCCAGCAGCTCAACCTCCGGGACTTCACAACACGAGCAGTACTTC. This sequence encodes CASSSTSGTSQHEQYF.

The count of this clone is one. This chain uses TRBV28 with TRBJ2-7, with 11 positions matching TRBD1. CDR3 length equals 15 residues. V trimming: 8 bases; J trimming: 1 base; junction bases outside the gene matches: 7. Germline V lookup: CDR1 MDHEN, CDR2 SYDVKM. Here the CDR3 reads CASQGQGAASYEQYF. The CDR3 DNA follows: TGTGCCAGCCAAGGACAGGGGGCTGCTTCCTACGAGCAGTACTTC.

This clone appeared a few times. CDR3 coding DNA: TGTGCCAGCAGCGCCGGACTAGCGGGGAACACCGGGGAGCTGTTTTTT. It is translated as CASSAGLAGNTGELFF. The chain combines TRBV9 with TRBJ2-2; 11 nucleotides align to TRBD2. Germline V CDR1 and CDR2: SGDLS, YYNGEE. V dropped 3 bases and J dropped 1; count of bases not matched to a gene: 2. The CDR3 consists of 16 residues.

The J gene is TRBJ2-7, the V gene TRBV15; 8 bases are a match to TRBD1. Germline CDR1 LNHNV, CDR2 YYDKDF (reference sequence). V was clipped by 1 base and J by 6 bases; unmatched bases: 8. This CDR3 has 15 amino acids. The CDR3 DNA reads TGTGCCACCAGCAGAGGTGGACAGGGCGCCGCCGAGCAGTACTTC. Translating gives CATSRGGQGAAEQYF.

DNA of the CDR3: TGTGCCAGCAGCCTATACACCGGGGAGCTGTTTTTT. Translating it yields CASSLYTGELFF. This rearrangement joins TRBV7-2 to TRBJ2-2; D call uncertain. V lost 5 bases, J lost 3 bases, and 4 bases lay in between. This CDR3 contains 12 residues. Germline CDR1 reads SGHTA; CDR2 reads FQGNSA.

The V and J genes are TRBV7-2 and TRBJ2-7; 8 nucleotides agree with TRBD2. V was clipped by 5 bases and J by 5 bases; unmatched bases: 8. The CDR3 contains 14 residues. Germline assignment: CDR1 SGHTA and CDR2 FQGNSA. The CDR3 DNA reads TGTGCCAGCAGCGACGGGACTAGGGCCAACGAGCAGTACTTC. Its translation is CASSDGTRANEQYF.

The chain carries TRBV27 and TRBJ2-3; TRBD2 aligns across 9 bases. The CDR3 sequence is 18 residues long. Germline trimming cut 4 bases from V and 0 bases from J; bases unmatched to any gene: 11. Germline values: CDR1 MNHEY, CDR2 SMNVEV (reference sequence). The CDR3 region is CASSSPSGKRLSTDTQYF. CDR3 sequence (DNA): TGTGCCAGCAGTTCCCCTAGCGGGAAAAGACTTAGCACAGATACGCAGTATTTT.

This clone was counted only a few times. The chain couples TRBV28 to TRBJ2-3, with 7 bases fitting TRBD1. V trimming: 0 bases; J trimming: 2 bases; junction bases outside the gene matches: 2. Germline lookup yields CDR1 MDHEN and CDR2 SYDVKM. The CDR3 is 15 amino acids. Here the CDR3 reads CASSLWGTVTDTQYF. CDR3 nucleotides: TGTGCCAGCAGTTTATGGGGGACAGTCACAGATACGCAGTATTTT.

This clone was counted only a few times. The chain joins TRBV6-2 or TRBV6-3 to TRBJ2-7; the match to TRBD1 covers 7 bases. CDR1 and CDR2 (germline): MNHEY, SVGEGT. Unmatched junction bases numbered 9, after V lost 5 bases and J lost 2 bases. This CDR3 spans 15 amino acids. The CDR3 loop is CASSHLGDRPYEQYF. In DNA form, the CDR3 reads TGTGCCAGCAGTCACCTGGGGGACAGACCCTACGAGCAGTACTTC.

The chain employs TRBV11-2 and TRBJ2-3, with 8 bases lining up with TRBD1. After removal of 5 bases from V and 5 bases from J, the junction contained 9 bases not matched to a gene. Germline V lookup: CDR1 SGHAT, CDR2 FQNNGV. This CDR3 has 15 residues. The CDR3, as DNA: TGTGCCAGCAGCCCCCGGACAGGGATAGGAGATACGCAGTATTTT. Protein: CASSPRTGIGDTQYF.

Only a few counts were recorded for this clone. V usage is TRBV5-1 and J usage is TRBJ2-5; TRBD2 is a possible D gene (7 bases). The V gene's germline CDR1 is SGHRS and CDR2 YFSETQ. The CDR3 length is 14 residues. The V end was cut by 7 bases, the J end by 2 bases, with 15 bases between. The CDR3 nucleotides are TGCGCCAGCGGGGGGGACAATTGGCAAGAGACCCAGTACTTC. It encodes CASGGDNWQETQYF.

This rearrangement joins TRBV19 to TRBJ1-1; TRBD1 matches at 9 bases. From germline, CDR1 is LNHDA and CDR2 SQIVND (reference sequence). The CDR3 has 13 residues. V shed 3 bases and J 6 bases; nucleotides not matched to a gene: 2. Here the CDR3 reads CASSIDRGSEAFF. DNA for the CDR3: TGTGCCAGTAGTATTGACAGGGGGTCTGAAGCTTTCTTT.

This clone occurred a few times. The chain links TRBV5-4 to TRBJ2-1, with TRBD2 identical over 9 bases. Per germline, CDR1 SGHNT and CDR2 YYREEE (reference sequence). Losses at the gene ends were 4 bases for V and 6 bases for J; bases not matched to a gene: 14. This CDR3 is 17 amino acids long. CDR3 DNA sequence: TGTGCCAGCAGCACCGGAGGGTTAGCGGGAGCTATCAATGAGCAGTTCTTC. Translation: CASSTGGLAGAINEQFF.